Below, one T cell receptor (beta chain) is given with its context. Its matching antigen is unknown. Deletions cut 7 bases from V and 5 bases from J, with 20 bases between. The germline CDR1 and CDR2 sequences are SGHTA and FQGNSA. The CDR3 extends over 15 amino acids. The source of the sample is a study of CD8 T cells in ankylosing spondylitis. Findings and limits, study-wide: Characteristic, it appeared, of ankylosing spondylitis blood was a TCR beta motif of several highly homologous variants. A CD8+ phenotype characterized the disease-linked clones, which were relatively rare in peripheral blood. Reportedly, significant enrichment of disease-linked clones occurred in matched ankylosing spondylitis synovial fluid.

TCRdb re-called the 5' RACE reads with MiXCR, one entry per CDR3 protein. The repertoire holds approximately 110,000 distinct CDR3 sequences, with less than 25% as singletons. This receptor was identified in a male donor with ankylosing spondylitis. The rearrangement joins TRBV7-2 to TRBJ1-2, with D maybe TRBD1 (5 bases). Sequenced material: synovial fluid, either unsorted or a sorted T cell fraction (not recorded which). The CDR3 DNA sequence: TGTGCCAGCACCCCGGGGGAGGGGACTTTATATGGCTACACCTTC. Translation gives CASTPGEGTLYGYTF.